These 21 T cell receptor beta chains were sequenced from one sample in a study of blood T cell repertoires in COVID-19. TCRdb's table, derived via immunoSEQ multiplex PCR, lists solely in-frame clones and lacks some. The table shows a few hundred thousand clones, with more than 80% occurring only once. Input material: peripheral blood. These TCRs come from a man in his forties with acute or convalescent COVID-19.

The rearrangement uses TRBV7-9 and TRBJ2-6; D unclear. V lost 4 bases to trimming and J lost 0 bases, with 10 bases between them. Germline V lookup: CDR1 SEHNR, CDR2 FQNEAQ (reference sequence). The CDR3 totals 16 residues. CDR3 in amino acids: CASSSGTNSGANVLTF. In nucleotides, the CDR3 is TGTGCCAGCAGCTCTGGTACTAACTCTGGGGCCAACGTCCTGACTTTC.

The genes are TRBV5-4 and TRBJ2-2; TRBD2 aligns across 8 bases. With 4 bases clipped from V and 5 bases from J, the junction kept 19 bases outside the gene matches. This CDR3 spans 19 amino acids. Germline V gene data show CDR1 as SGHNT and CDR2 as YYREEE (reference sequence). The chain's CDR3 is CASSSGAGVVSLSTGELFF. CDR3 DNA sequence: TGTGCCAGCAGCAGCGGAGCGGGAGTTGTTTCTCTGAGTACCGGGGAGCTGTTTTTT.

The chain links TRBV28 to TRBJ2-1; a weak D match, TRBD1 (5 bases). The CDR3 totals 13 residues. Germline CDR1 is MDHEN and CDR2 is SYDVKM. V was shortened by 6 bases and J by 2 bases, with 8 bases between the two germline ends. In DNA form, the CDR3 reads TGTGCCAGCAGCCCGACAGCCTACAATGAGCAGTTCTTC. It translates to CASSPTAYNEQFF.

V and J are TRBV6-6 and TRBJ1-1; D gene ambiguous. The CDR3 contains 11 residues. In germline, CDR1 is MNHNY, CDR2 SVGAGI (reference sequence). Trimming removed 7 bases from V and 1 base from J, with 4 bases in between. The CDR3 DNA is TGTGCCAGCACTAAGAACACTGAAGCTTTCTTT. Translation: CASTKNTEAFF.

The chain uses TRBV7-3 and TRBJ2-3; TRBD2 matches 14 bases. CDR3 length: 17 amino acids. Trimming took 5 bases from V and 2 from J; bases not matched to a gene: 6. Germline CDR1 SGHTA, CDR2 FQGTGA. The CDR3 DNA is TGTGCCAGCAGCCGGGGGACTAGCGGGAGCCCCACAGATACGCAGTATTTT. Protein: CASSRGTSGSPTDTQYF.

V and J are TRBV7-2 and TRBJ2-7, with TRBD1 as a possible D gene (6 bases). The length of the CDR3 is 14 residues. Germline-derived CDR1 and CDR2 are SGHTA and FQGNSA. Trimming removed 2 bases at V and 1 base at J, with 9 bases between. The CDR3 DNA reads TGTGCCAGCAGCTTAACAGGGCCGTCCTACGAGCAGTACTTC. This translates into CASSLTGPSYEQYF.

V usage is TRBV30 and J usage is TRBJ1-6; D is perhaps TRBD1 (5 bases). V lost 0 bases to trimming and J lost 7 bases, with 10 bases between them. Germline V gene sequence: CDR1 GTSNPN, CDR2 SVGIG (reference sequence). The CDR3 covers 14 residues. The CDR3 region is CAWSVVGGNSPLHF. The DNA for the CDR3 is TGTGCCTGGAGTGTAGTGGGGGGAAATTCACCCCTCCACTTT.

The rearrangement uses TRBV10-3 and TRBJ2-7; 7 bases are shared with TRBD1. With 2 bases clipped from V and 4 bases from J, the junction kept 8 bases outside the gene matches. The CDR3 has 15 residues. Germline CDR1 reads ENHRY; CDR2 reads SYGVKD. CDR3 in amino acids: CAISESTGAAYEQYF. The CDR3 region has the DNA TGTGCCATCAGTGAGAGCACAGGGGCTGCGTACGAGCAGTACTTC.

The chain is built from TRBV27 and TRBJ2-7; perhaps TRBD1 as D (6 bases). Germline V gene lookup returns CDR1 MNHEY and CDR2 SMNVEV (reference sequence). The CDR3 is 12 residues long. Trimming stripped 5 bases from V and 6 bases from J, with 11 bases between. The CDR3 region is CASSPQGLEQYF. As DNA, the CDR3 is TGTGCCAGCAGTCCCCAGGGGCTCGAGCAGTACTTC.

The chain links TRBV28 to TRBJ2-7; the D gene is possibly TRBD2 (6 bases). The CDR3 is made up of 18 amino acids. In germline, CDR1 is MDHEN, CDR2 SYDVKM. Trimming removed 2 bases from V and 3 bases from J, with 23 bases in between. CDR3 protein: CASSLVPIGGPSGYEQYF. CDR3 bases: TGTGCCAGCAGTTTAGTCCCGATCGGAGGGCCGAGTGGCTACGAGCAGTACTTC.

This chain links TRBV7-3 with TRBJ2-7; 7 bases are shared with TRBD1. Per germline, CDR1 SGHTA and CDR2 FQGTGA. This CDR3 region has 15 residues. V gave up 4 bases and J gave up 2 bases; unmatched junction bases: 8. The CDR3 protein is CASSSVPGQTYEQYF. The CDR3 DNA follows: TGTGCCAGCAGCTCCGTACCGGGACAGACCTACGAGCAGTACTTC. Full variable domain (remainder filled in from reference TRBV7-3 and TRBJ2-7): GAGVSQTPSNKVTEKGKYVELRCDPISGHTALYWYRQSLGQGPEFLIYFQGTGAADDSGLPNDRFFAVRPEGSVSTLKIQRTERGDSAVYLCASSSVPGQTYEQYFGPGTRLTVT.

V is TRBV3-1 (or the pseudogene TRBV3-2) and J is TRBJ1-2; D remains ambiguous. V shed 1 base and J shed 4 bases, with 7 bases lying between them. Per germline, CDR1 LGHDT and CDR2 YNNKEL (reference sequence). This CDR3 spans 13 amino acids. The chain's CDR3 is CASSQGASYGYTF. The CDR3 DNA is TGTGCCAGCAGCCAAGGAGCGTCCTATGGCTACACCTTC.

The V call is TRBV19, the J call TRBJ1-1; 8 bases align to TRBD1. There are 16 residues in the CDR3. Germline CDR1 is LNHDA and CDR2 is SQIVND (reference sequence). The V segment lost 4 bases and the J segment 0 bases; nucleotides outside the gene matches: 7. Written as DNA, the CDR3 is TGTGCCAGTAGTACCCCTGTGGGACAGGTGAACACTGAAGCTTTCTTT. Its translation is CASSTPVGQVNTEAFF.

The V call is TRBV5-4, the J call TRBJ2-2; 10 nucleotides align to TRBD2. CDR3 length equals 17 residues. V was clipped by 0 bases and J by 5 bases; unmatched bases: 7. Per the germline V gene, CDR1 is SGHNT and CDR2 is YYREEE (reference sequence). The CDR3 DNA reads TGTGCCAGCAGCTTGGGGCCTAGCGGGAGAAGAACCGGGGAGCTGTTTTTT. Encoded protein: CASSLGPSGRRTGELFF.

The chain uses TRBV29-1 and TRBJ1-2, with a weak D call TRBD1 (6 bases). V was cut by 5 bases and J by 8 bases, with 15 bases left in between. The germline V gene has CDR1 SQVTM and CDR2 ANQGSEA. The length of the CDR3 is 12 residues. The CDR3 sequence: CSVIGGQEGYTF. In DNA, the CDR3 is TGCAGCGTTATCGGGGGGCAGGAGGGCTACACCTTC.

V usage is TRBV2 and J usage is TRBJ2-5; D unclear. This CDR3 is built from 15 residues. Deletions cut 0 bases from V and 6 bases from J, with 14 bases between. In germline, CDR1 is SNHLY, CDR2 FYNNEI. The CDR3 DNA reads as TGTGCCAGCAGTGAAGCAGGAACGGGTCGAAAGACCCAGTACTTC. Its translation: CASSEAGTGRKTQYF.

V is TRBV28 and J is TRBJ1-3; weak D call: TRBD1 (6 bases). The CDR3 is 18 amino acids. Germline V gene sequence: CDR1 MDHEN, CDR2 SYDVKM. Deletions cut 3 bases from V and 4 bases from J, with 22 bases between. The CDR3 DNA reads as TGTGCCAGCAGTTTCCACCCCTCAGGGGCCGGCTGGGGAAACACCATATATTTT. Protein: CASSFHPSGAGWGNTIYF.

The J gene is TRBJ2-5, the V gene TRBV2; D is possibly TRBD2 (7 bases). V lost 7 bases to trimming and J lost 1 base, with 10 bases between them. From germline, CDR1 is SNHLY and CDR2 FYNNEI. The CDR3 has 13 amino acids. CDR3 sequence: CASIGGRQETQYF. CDR3 DNA sequence: TGTGCCAGCATCGGGGGGCGCCAAGAGACCCAGTACTTC. The full variable domain, rest sourced from reference TRBV2 and TRBJ2-5, is EPEVTQTPSHQVTQMGQEVILRCVPISNHLYFYWYRQILGQKVEFLVSFYNNEISEKSEIFDDQFSVERPDGSNFTLKIRSTKLEDSAMYFCASIGGRQETQYFGPGTRLLVL.

On this clone: Other DNA sequences in the same sample also yield this CDR3. This sequence joins TRBV19 and TRBJ1-5; 8 bases match TRBD1. V gave up 4 bases and J gave up 2 bases; unmatched junction bases: 4. The CDR3 has 15 amino acids. Germline V gene sequence: CDR1 LNHDA, CDR2 SQIVND (reference sequence). CDR3 nucleotides: TGTGCCAGTAGTACCCGGACAGGGCGCAATCAGCCCCAGCATTTT. Residues: CASSTRTGRNQPQHF.

The chain recombines TRBV6-5 with TRBJ2-7, with 11 bases that match TRBD2. J lost 3 bases, V lost 5 bases, and 6 bases had no gene match. CDR3 length: 15 amino acids. The germline V gene encodes CDR1 MNHEY and CDR2 SVGAGI. CDR3 bases: TGTGCCAGCAGTCGACTAGCGGGGTCCCTCTACGAGCAGTACTTC. Translation gives CASSRLAGSLYEQYF.

This clone was counted a few times. This rearrangement joins TRBV2 to TRBJ1-1, with TRBD1 matching 7 bases. In germline, CDR1 is SNHLY, CDR2 FYNNEI. After removal of 6 bases from V and 0 bases from J, the junction contained 4 bases not matched to a gene. This CDR3 comprises 14 residues. The chain's CDR3 is CASSDRELNTEAFF. The CDR3 DNA reads as TGTGCCAGCAGCGACAGGGAACTGAACACTGAAGCTTTCTTT.